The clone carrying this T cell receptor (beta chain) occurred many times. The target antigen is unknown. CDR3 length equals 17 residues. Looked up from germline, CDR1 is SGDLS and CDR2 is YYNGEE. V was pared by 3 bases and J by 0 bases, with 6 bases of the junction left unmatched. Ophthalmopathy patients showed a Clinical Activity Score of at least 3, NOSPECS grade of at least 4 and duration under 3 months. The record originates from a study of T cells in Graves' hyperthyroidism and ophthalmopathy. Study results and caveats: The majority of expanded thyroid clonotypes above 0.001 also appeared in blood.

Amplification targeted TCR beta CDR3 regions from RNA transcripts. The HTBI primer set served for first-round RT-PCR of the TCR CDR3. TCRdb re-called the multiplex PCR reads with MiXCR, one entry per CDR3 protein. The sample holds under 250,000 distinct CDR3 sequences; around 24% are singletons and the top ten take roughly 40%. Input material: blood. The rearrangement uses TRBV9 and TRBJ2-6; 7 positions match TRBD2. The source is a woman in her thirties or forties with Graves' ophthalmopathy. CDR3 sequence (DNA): TGTGCCAGCAGCGGATCTAGCGGCCACTCTGGGGCCAACGTCCTGACTTTC. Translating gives CASSGSSGHSGANVLTF. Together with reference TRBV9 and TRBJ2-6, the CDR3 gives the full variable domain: DSGVTQTPKHLITATGQRVTLRCSPRSGDLSVYWYQQSLDQGLQFLIQYYNGEERAKGNILERFSAQQFPDLHSELNLSSLELGDSALYFCASSGSSGHSGANVLTFGAGSRLTVL.